Described below is a single T cell receptor (beta chain) sequence and its context. With a J-beta primer mix and a sample-barcoded 5' primer, a second PCR ran roughly 6 to 11 cycles. TCRdb re-called the 5' RACE reads with MiXCR, one entry per CDR3 protein. Here the sample spans roughly 1.5 million distinct CDR3 sequences, 42% being singletons. The data derive from a study of blood T cells in healthy people across ages. Germline values: CDR1 SGHRS, CDR2 YFSETQ. This CDR3 has 13 residues. Unmatched junction bases numbered 9, after V lost 4 bases and J lost 13 bases. The sequenced sample was blood. The chain recombines TRBV5-1 with TRBJ2-4; 9 positions agree with TRBD1. The sequence derives from a woman aged 18-35 years in good health. The CDR3 loop is CASSVGTGSEQYF. CDR3 DNA: TGCGCCAGCAGCGTAGGGACAGGGAGTGAGCAGTACTTC.